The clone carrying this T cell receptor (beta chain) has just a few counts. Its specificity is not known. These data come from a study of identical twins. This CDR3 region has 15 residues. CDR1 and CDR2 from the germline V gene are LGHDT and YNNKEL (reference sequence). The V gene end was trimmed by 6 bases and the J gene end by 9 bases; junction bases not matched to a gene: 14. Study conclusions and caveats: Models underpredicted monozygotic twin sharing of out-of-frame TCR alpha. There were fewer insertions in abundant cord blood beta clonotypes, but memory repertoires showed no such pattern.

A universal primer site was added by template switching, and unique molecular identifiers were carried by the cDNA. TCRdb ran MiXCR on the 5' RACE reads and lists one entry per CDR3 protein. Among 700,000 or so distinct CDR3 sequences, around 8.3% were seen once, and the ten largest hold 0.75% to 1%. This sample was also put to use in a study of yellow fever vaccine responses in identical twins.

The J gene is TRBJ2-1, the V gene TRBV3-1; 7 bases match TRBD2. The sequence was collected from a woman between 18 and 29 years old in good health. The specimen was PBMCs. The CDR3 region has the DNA TGTGCCAGCAGGAGGGAGCGGGGTTGGGCGGCTGAGCAGTTCTTC. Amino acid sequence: CASRRERGWAAEQFF.